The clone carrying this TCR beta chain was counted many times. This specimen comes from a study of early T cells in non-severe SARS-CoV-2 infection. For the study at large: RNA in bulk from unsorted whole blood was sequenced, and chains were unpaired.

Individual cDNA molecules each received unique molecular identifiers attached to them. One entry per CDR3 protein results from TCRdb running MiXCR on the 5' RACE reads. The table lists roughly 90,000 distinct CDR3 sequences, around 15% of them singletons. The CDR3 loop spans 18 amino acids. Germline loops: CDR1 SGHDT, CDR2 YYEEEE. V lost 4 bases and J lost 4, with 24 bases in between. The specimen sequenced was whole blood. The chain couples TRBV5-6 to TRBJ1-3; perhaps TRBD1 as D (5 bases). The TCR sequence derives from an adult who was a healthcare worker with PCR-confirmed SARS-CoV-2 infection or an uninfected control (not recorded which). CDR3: CASSVTVWDRRWGNTIYF. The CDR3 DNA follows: TGTGCCAGCAGCGTCACTGTCTGGGACCGTCGATGGGGAAACACCATATATTTT.